These 7 T cell receptor beta chains originate from one sample sequenced in a study of T cell changes during pregnancy in multiple sclerosis. Clones were read by immunoSEQ multiplex PCR, and TCRdb kept only the in-frame ones, dropping some. The sample shows 55,000 to 70,000 clones, just under 95% of them seen only once. Sequenced here: CD4+ T cells from peripheral blood mononuclear cells, sampled before pregnancy. The receptors shown here come from a female donor with multiple sclerosis, enrolled in a pregnancy study.

This chain links TRBV13 with TRBJ1-1; possibly TRBD1 for D (6 bases). Germline V gene sequence: CDR1 PRHDT, CDR2 FYEKMQ (reference sequence). CDR3 length: 12 amino acids. With 5 bases removed from V and 7 bases from J, the gap between germline ends came to 11 bases. The CDR3 region has the DNA TGTGCCAGCAGCCGTGGACAGTATGAAGCTTTCTTT. It encodes CASSRGQYEAFF.

The chain links TRBV9 to TRBJ2-1; the match to TRBD2 covers 11 bases. The CDR3 spans 15 residues. After removal of 1 base from V and 4 bases from J, the junction contained 1 base not matched to a gene. Germline CDR1 SGDLS, CDR2 YYNGEE. This CDR3 is CASSVTSGGYNEQFF. CDR3 DNA: TGTGCCAGCAGCGTAACTAGCGGGGGTTACAATGAGCAGTTCTTC.

The rearrangement links TRBV6-5 to TRBJ2-7, with 9 bases lining up with TRBD1. Germline loops: CDR1 MNHEY, CDR2 SVGAGI. CDR3 length equals 13 residues. V was clipped by 6 bases and J by 4 bases; unmatched bases: 4. CDR3 in DNA: TGTGCCAGCAGCCAAGGGACAGGGTACGAGCAGTACTTC. Its translation: CASSQGTGYEQYF.

The chain recombines TRBV5-1 with TRBJ2-4, with D tentatively TRBD1 (6 bases). The CDR3 totals 15 residues. The germline CDR1 and CDR2 sequences are SGHRS and YFSETQ. Trimming stripped 4 bases from V and 4 bases from J, with 15 bases between. DNA of the CDR3: TGCGCCAGCAGCACTGCGACAGGAACAAAAAACATTCAGTACTTC. Translated: CASSTATGTKNIQYF.

This sequence joins TRBV5-8 and TRBJ2-5; tentative D call: TRBD2 (5 bases). The CDR3 runs 15 residues. Trimming pared 4 bases from V and 3 bases from J, leaving 16 bases between. Germline values: CDR1 SGHTS, CDR2 YDEGEE. CDR3 nucleotide sequence: TGTGCCAGCAGCAGTGACGGGGTACGAAAAGAGACCCAGTACTTC. Protein product: CASSSDGVRKETQYF. The full variable domain, with the rest looked up from reference TRBV5-8 and TRBJ2-5, is EAGVTQSPTHLIKTRGQQATLRCSPISGHTSVYWYQQALGLGLQFLLWYDEGEERNRGNFPPRFSGRQFPNYSSELNVNALELEDSALYLCASSSDGVRKETQYFGPGTRLLVL.

This rearrangement joins TRBV5-6 to TRBJ1-1; TRBD1 matches at 12 bases. This CDR3 comprises 16 residues. In germline, CDR1 is SGHDT, CDR2 YYEEEE. With 4 bases clipped from V and 4 bases from J, the junction kept 8 bases outside the gene matches. The CDR3 is CASSRDRGRRFTEAFF. For the CDR3, the DNA is TGTGCCAGCAGCCGGGACAGGGGGCGTCGGTTCACTGAAGCTTTCTTT.

The chain recombines TRBV28 with TRBJ1-6; D not resolved. Trimming left V 6 bases short and J 7 bases short, with 7 bases between. CDR3 length: 12 amino acids. Germline CDR1 and CDR2: MDHEN and SYDVKM. Here the CDR3 reads CASRTGNSPLHF. The DNA of the CDR3 is TGTGCCAGCAGGACGGGGAATTCACCCCTCCACTTT.